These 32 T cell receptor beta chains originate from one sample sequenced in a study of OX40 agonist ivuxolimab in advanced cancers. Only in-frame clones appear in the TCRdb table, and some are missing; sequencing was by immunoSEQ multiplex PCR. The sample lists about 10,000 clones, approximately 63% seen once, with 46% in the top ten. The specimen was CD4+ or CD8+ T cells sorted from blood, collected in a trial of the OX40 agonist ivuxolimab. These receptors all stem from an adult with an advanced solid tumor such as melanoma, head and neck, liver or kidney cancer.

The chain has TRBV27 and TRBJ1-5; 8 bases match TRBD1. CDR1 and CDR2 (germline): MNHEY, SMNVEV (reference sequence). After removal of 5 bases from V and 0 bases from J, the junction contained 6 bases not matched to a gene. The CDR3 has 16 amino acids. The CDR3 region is CASSRTGGDSNQPQHF. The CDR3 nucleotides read TGTGCCAGCAGTCGTACAGGGGGGGATAGCAATCAGCCCCAGCATTTT.

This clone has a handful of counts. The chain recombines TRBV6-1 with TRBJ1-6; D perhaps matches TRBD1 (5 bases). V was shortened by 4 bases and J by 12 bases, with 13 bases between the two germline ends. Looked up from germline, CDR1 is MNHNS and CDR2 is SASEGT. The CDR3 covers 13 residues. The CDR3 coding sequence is TGTGCCAGCAGTGGGGACGGCGTCGGACCCCTCCACTTT. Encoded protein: CASSGDGVGPLHF.

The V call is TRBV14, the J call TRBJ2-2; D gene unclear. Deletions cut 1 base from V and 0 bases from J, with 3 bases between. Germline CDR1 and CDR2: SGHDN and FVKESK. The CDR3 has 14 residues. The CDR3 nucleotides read TGTGCCAGCAGCCAAGGATCGAACACCGGGGAGCTGTTTTTT. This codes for CASSQGSNTGELFF. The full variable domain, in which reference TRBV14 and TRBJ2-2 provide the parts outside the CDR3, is EAGVTQFPSHSVIEKGQTVTLRCDPISGHDNLYWYRRVMGKEIKFLLHFVKESKQDESGMPNNRFLAERTGGTYSTLKVQPAELEDSGVYFCASSQGSNTGELFFGEGSRLTVL.

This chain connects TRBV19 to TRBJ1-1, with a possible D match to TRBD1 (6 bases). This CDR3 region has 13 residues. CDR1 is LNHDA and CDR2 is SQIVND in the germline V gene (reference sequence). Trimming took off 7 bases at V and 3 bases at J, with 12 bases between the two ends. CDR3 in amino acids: CASKSGTYTEAFF. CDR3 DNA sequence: TGTGCCAGTAAGTCCGGGACATACACTGAAGCTTTCTTT.

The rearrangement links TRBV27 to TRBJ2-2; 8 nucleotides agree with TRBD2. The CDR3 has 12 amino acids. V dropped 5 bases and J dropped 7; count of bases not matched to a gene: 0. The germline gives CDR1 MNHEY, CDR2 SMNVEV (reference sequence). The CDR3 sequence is CASSRGGGELFF. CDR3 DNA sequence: TGTGCCAGCAGTCGGGGGGGCGGGGAGCTGTTTTTT.

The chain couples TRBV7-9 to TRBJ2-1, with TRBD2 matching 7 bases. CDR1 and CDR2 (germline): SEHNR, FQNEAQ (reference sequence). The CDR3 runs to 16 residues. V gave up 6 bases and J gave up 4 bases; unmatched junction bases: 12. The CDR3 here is CASSLSRRAGYNEQFF. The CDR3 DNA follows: TGTGCCAGCAGTCTCTCTAGGCGAGCGGGGTACAATGAGCAGTTCTTC.

The CDR3 nucleotides read TGTGCCAGCAGGTCGCCTCAGGGGGCAAACTATGGCTACACCTTC. Protein sequence: CASRSPQGANYGYTF. This chain links TRBV28 with TRBJ1-2, with 8 nucleotides matching TRBD1. Per the germline V gene, CDR1 is MDHEN and CDR2 is SYDVKM. CDR3 length: 15 amino acids. V lost 6 bases, J lost 2 bases, and 8 bases stayed unmatched.

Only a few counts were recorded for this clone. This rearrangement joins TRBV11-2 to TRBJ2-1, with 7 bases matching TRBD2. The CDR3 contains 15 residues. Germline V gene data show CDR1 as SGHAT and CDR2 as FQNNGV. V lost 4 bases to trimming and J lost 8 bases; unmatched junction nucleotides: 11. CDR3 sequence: CASSSRAGLPDEQFF. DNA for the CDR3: TGTGCCAGCAGCTCGAGAGCGGGACTCCCGGATGAGCAGTTCTTC.

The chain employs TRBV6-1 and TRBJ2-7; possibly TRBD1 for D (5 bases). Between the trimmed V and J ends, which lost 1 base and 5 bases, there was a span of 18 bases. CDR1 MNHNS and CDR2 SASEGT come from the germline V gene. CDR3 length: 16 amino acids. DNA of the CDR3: TGTGCCAGCAGTGAAGAAGTACAGGCTTGGTTGGACGAGCAGTACTTC. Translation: CASSEEVQAWLDEQYF.

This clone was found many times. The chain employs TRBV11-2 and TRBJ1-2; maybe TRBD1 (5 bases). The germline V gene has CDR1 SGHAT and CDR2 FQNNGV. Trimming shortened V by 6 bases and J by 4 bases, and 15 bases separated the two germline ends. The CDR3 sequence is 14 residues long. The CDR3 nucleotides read TGTGCCAGCAGGGGCCCAGGGCAGATCTATGGCTACACCTTC. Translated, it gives CASRGPGQIYGYTF.

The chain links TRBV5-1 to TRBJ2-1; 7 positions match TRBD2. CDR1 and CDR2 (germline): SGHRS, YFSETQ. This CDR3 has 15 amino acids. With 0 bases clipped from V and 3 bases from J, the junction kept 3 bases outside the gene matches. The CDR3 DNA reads TGCGCCAGCAGCTTGGCTAGCGGAGTCTACAATGAGCAGTTCTTC. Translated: CASSLASGVYNEQFF.

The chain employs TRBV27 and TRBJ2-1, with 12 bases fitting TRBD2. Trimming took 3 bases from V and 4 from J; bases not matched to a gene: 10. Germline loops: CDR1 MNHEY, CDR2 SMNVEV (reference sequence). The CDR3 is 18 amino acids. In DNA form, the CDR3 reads TGTGCCAGCAGTTTGCCTACTAGCGGGAGGTTCCCTTACAATGAGCAGTTCTTC. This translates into CASSLPTSGRFPYNEQFF.

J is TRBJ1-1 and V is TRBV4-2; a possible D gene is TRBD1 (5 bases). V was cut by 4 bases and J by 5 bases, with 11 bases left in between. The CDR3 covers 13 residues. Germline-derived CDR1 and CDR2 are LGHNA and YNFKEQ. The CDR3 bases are TGTGCCAGCAGCCCAGAAGAGGGGACTGAAGCTTTCTTT. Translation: CASSPEEGTEAFF.

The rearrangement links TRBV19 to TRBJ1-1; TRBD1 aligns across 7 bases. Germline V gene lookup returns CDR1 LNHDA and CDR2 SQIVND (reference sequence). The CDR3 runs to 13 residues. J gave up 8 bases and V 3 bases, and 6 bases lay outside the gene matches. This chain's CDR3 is CASSIRDSEEAFF. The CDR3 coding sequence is TGTGCCAGTAGTATCCGGGACAGCGAAGAAGCTTTCTTT.

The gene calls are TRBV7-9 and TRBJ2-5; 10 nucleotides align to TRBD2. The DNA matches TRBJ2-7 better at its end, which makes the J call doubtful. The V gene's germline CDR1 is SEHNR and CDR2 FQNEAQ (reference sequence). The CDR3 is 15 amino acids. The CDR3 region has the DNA TGTGCCAGCAGCTTTTTACTAGCGGGGTCCTACGAGCAGTACTTC. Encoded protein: CASSFLLAGSYEQYF.

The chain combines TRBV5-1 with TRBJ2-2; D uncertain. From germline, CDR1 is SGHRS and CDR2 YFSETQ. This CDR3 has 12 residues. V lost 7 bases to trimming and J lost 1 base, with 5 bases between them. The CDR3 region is CASPLNTGELFF. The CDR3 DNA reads TGCGCCAGCCCCTTGAACACCGGGGAGCTGTTTTTT.

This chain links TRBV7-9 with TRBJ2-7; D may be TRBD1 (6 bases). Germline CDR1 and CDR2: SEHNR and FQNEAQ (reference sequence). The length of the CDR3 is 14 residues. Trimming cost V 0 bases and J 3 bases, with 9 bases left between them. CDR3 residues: CASSLAGAYYEQYF. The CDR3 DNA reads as TGTGCCAGCAGCTTAGCGGGGGCGTACTACGAGCAGTACTTC.

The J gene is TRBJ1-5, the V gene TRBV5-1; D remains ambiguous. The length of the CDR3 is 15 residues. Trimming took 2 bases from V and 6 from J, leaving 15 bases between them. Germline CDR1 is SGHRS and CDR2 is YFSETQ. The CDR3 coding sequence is TGCGCCAGCAGCTTAGGCGAGGGAGGCGGTCAGCCCCAGCATTTT. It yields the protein CASSLGEGGGQPQHF. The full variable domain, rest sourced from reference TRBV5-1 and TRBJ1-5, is KAGVTQTPRYLIKTRGQQVTLSCSPISGHRSVSWYQQTPGQGLQFLFEYFSETQRNKGNFPGRFSGRQFSNSRSEMNVSTLELGDSALYLCASSLGEGGGQPQHFGDGTRLSIL.

CDR3: CASSTPRASASSYEQYF. The CDR3 DNA follows: TGTGCCAGCAGCACCCCACGGGCTAGCGCATCCTCCTACGAGCAGTACTTC. This chain connects TRBV7-8 to TRBJ2-5, with D tentatively TRBD2 (6 bases). TRBJ2-7 explains the end of the DNA better; the J call may be wrong. CDR1 SGHVS and CDR2 FQNEAQ come from the germline V gene. The CDR3 loop spans 17 amino acids.

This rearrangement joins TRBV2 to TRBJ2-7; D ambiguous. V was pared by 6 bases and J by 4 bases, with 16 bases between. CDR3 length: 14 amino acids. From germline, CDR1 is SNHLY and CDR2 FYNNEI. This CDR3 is CASSVAGKTYEQYF. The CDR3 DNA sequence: TGTGCCAGCAGCGTAGCCGGAAAGACATACGAGCAGTACTTC.

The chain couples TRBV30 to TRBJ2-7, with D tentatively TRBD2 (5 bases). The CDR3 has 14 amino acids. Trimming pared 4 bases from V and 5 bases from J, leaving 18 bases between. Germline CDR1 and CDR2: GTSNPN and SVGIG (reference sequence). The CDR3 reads CAWTSGMGSDEQYF. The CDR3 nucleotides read TGTGCCTGGACCTCCGGGATGGGAAGCGACGAGCAGTACTTC.

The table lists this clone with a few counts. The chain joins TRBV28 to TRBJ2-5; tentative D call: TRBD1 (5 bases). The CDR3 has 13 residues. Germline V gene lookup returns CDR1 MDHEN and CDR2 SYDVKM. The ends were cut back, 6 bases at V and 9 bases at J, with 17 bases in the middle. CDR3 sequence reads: CASSGHQTRAQYF. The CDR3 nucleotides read TGTGCCAGCAGCGGACATCAAACACGGGCCCAGTACTTC.

DNA of the CDR3: TGTGCCAGCAGCTTTGCAGGTTCTGGAAACACCATATATTTT. This translates into CASSFAGSGNTIYF. V and J are TRBV11-3 and TRBJ1-3; D gene unclear. Looked up from germline, CDR1 is SGHNT and CDR2 is YENEEA. The ends were cut back, 3 bases at V and 1 base at J, with 7 bases in the middle. The CDR3 extends over 14 amino acids.

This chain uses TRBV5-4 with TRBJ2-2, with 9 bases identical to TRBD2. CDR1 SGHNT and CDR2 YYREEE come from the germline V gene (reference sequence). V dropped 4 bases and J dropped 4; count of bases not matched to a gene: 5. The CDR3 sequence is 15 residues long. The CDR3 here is CASSISGSGTGELFF. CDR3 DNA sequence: TGTGCCAGCAGCATTAGCGGGAGCGGCACCGGGGAGCTGTTTTTT.

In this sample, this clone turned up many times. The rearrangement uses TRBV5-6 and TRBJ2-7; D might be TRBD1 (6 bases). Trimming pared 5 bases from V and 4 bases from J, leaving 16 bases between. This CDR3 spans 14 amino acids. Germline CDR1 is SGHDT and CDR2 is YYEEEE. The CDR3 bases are TGTGCCAGCAGTTCCGTGGGGGCGCAATACGAGCAGTACTTC. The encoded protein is CASSSVGAQYEQYF.

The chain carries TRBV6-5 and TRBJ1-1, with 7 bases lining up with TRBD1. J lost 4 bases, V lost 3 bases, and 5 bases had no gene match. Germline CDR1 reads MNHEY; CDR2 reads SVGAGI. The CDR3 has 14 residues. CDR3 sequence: CASSYTGVSTEAFF. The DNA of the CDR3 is TGTGCCAGCAGTTATACAGGGGTTAGCACTGAAGCTTTCTTT.

The CDR3 reads CASSPFRGHTEAFF. CDR3 bases: TGTGCCAGCAGTCCCTTCAGGGGGCACACTGAAGCTTTCTTT. J is TRBJ1-1 and V is TRBV6-5, with 8 bases aligning to TRBD1. Germline-derived CDR1 and CDR2 are MNHEY and SVGAGI. Trimming cost V 5 bases and J 3 bases; bases outside gene matches: 5. The CDR3 extends over 14 amino acids.

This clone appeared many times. The CDR3 DNA reads TGTGCCAGCACCCCCCCGGGGTTAGGTATGGGTGAGCGGAACACTGAAGCTTTCTTT. This codes for CASTPPGLGMGERNTEAFF. V and J are TRBV7-9 and TRBJ1-1; D gene ambiguous. V lost 7 bases, J lost 1 base, and 28 bases lay in between. The germline V gene has CDR1 SEHNR and CDR2 FQNEAQ (reference sequence). This CDR3 has 19 residues.

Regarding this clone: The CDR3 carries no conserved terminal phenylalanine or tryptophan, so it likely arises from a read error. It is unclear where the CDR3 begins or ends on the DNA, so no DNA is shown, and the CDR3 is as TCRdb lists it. The CDR3 loop reads CASSGEGFL. The gene calls are TRBV28 and TRBJ1-1. Per the germline V gene, CDR1 is MDHEN and CDR2 is SYDVKM. The CDR3 spans 9 amino acids, including both terminal residues.

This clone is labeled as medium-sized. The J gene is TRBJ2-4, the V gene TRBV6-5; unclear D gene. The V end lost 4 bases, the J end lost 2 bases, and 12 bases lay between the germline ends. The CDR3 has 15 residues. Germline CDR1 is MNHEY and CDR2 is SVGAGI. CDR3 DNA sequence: TGTGCCAGCAGTTCAAGGGAACTTCCCAAAAACATTCAGTACTTC. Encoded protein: CASSSRELPKNIQYF.

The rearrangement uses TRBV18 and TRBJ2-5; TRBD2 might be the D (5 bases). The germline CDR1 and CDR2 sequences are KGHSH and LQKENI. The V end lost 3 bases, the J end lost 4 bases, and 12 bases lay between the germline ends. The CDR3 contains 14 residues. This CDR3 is CASSPWGVAETQYF. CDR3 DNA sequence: TGTGCCAGCTCACCGTGGGGAGTCGCAGAGACCCAGTACTTC.

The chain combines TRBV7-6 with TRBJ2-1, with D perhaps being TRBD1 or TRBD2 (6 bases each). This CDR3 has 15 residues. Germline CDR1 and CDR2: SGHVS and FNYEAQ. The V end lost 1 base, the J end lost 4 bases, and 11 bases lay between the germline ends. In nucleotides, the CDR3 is TGTGCCAGCAGCTTAGGGGTAGGGGGGTACAATGAGCAGTTCTTC. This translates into CASSLGVGGYNEQFF.